Following are 22 T cell receptor beta chains from one sample sequenced in a study of post-analysis software for immune sequencing data. Findings of the study overall: Elevated frequency relative to controls characterized roughly 5 TRBV segments in patients, TRBV5-6, TRBV5-1 and TRBV20-1 among them.

These TCRs' antigens remain unknown. Sequencing libraries made from TCR beta cDNA carried unique molecular identifiers. From the PCR reads, TCRdb called clonotypes with MiXCR, one entry per CDR3 protein. The profile shows approximately 630,000 distinct CDR3 sequences, approximately 59% of them singletons. The specimen sequenced was blood. Receptors originate from a girl aged 2 to 10 with multiple sclerosis.

This chain connects TRBV29-1 to TRBJ1-5; D possibly corresponds to TRBD1 (5 bases). Germline lookup yields CDR1 SQVTM and CDR2 ANQGSEA. Trimming removed 4 bases from V and 6 bases from J, with 13 bases in between. This CDR3 comprises 13 residues. The CDR3 DNA reads as TGCAGCGTTGGTCTAGGGGCGGGTCAGCCCCAGCATTTT. Its protein product is CSVGLGAGQPQHF. Complete variable domain (other parts from reference TRBV29-1 and TRBJ1-5): SAVISQKPSRDICQRGTSLTIQCQVDSQVTMMFWYRQQPGQSLTLIATANQGSEATYESGFVIDKFPISRPNLTFSTLTVSNMSPEDSSIYLCSVGLGAGQPQHFGDGTRLSIL.

The chain recombines TRBV4-2 with TRBJ2-3, with a possible D match to TRBD2 (6 bases). Germline V CDR1 and CDR2: LGHNA, YNFKEQ. Trimming pared 3 bases from V and 2 bases from J, leaving 18 bases between. The CDR3 length is 17 residues. CDR3 sequence (DNA): TGTGCCAGCAGCCAGGACGGACCAGCGGGTCACACAGATACGCAGTATTTT. Translation gives CASSQDGPAGHTDTQYF.

As to this clonotype: One junction end disagrees with the germline gene, perhaps due to a read error. The chain carries TRBV2 and TRBJ2-7; D not resolved. Per germline, CDR1 SNHLY and CDR2 FYNNEI. CDR3 size: 12 residues. The CDR3 spells CASRADLYERYF. Here the CDR3 DNA reads TGTGCCAGCAGGGCAGACTTGTACGAGCGGTACTTC.

The V call is TRBV5-1, the J call TRBJ2-7, with 9 bases lining up with TRBD2. Germline V CDR1 and CDR2: SGHRS, YFSETQ. The J segment lost 2 bases and the V segment lost 2 bases, leaving 5 bases of the junction unmatched. The CDR3 extends over 15 amino acids. The chain's CDR3 is CASSLSSGTAYEQYF. CDR3 sequence (DNA): TGCGCCAGCAGCTTATCTAGCGGGACCGCCTACGAGCAGTACTTC.

This clonotype was seen only a few times. The CDR3 is CASSDTASFSTGANVLTF. CDR3 in DNA: TGTGCCAGCAGTGATACGGCCAGTTTTTCTACTGGGGCCAACGTCCTGACTTTC. The chain is built from TRBV25-1 and TRBJ2-6, with D unresolved. CDR3 size: 18 residues. Germline V gene sequence: CDR1 MGHDK, CDR2 SYGVNS. With 3 bases removed from V and 2 bases from J, the gap between germline ends came to 17 bases.

CDR3 bases: TGTGCCGTACCGGGCGTATACTATGGCTACACCTTC. Its translation is CAVPGVYYGYTF. V gene TRBV7-9 combines with J gene TRBJ1-2; no clear D. Trimming stripped 11 bases from V and 3 bases from J, with 13 bases between. The V gene's germline CDR1 is SEHNR and CDR2 FQNEAQ (reference sequence). The CDR3 is 12 residues long. Based on the CDR3 plus reference TRBV7-9 and TRBJ1-2, the full variable domain is DTGVSQNPRHKITKRGQNVTFRCDPISEHNRLYWYRQTLGQGPEFLTYFQNEAQLEKSRLLSDRFSAERPKGSFSTLEIQRTEQGDSAMYLCAVPGVYYGYTFGSGTRLTVV.

This sequence joins TRBV7-9 and TRBJ1-1; TRBD1 matches 7 bases. CDR3 length: 17 residues. J lost 5 bases, V lost 1 base, and 13 bases had no gene match. CDR1 and CDR2 from the germline V gene are SEHNR and FQNEAQ (reference sequence). DNA for the CDR3: TGTGCCAGCAGCTTAGGAGGGAGGGGCAGGGGGACTACTGAAGCTTTCTTT. It encodes CASSLGGRGRGTTEAFF.

The rearrangement links TRBV6-5 to TRBJ1-2, with 7 nucleotides matching TRBD1. Germline assignment: CDR1 MNHEY and CDR2 SVGAGI. CDR3 size: 13 residues. V shed 6 bases and J 5 bases; nucleotides not matched to a gene: 6. CDR3 in DNA: TGTGCCAGCAGGGGGACAGCAAAATATGGCTACACCTTC. This encodes CASRGTAKYGYTF.

The chain recombines TRBV12-3 or TRBV12-4 with TRBJ1-5; D ambiguous. V was clipped by 5 bases and J by 4 bases, with 6 bases between them. The CDR3 is made up of 12 amino acids. CDR3 nucleotide sequence: TGTGCCAGCAGTCCCGATAATCAGCCCCAGCATTTT. Residues: CASSPDNQPQHF.

This rearrangement joins TRBV29-1 to TRBJ2-7; 10 bases align to TRBD1. The V segment lost 5 bases and the J segment 2 bases; nucleotides outside the gene matches: 6. Germline V gives CDR1 SQVTM, CDR2 ANQGSEA. The CDR3 is 14 residues long. In DNA form, the CDR3 reads TGCAGCGTTAATGGGGACAGGGGCCCCTACGAGCAGTACGTC. This encodes CSVNGDRGPYEQYV.

In its sample, this clonotype was seen once. The CDR3 spells CASRGANVLTF. The CDR3 DNA sequence: TGTGCCAGCCGTGGGGCCAACGTCCTGACTTTC. The chain is built from TRBV11-2 and TRBJ2-6; no clear D gene. CDR1 and CDR2 from the germline V gene are SGHAT and FQNNGV. The CDR3 runs to 11 residues. V gave up 8 bases and J gave up 3 bases, with 2 bases separating them. The full variable domain, in which reference TRBV11-2 and TRBJ2-6 provide the parts outside the CDR3, is EAGVAQSPRYKIIEKRQSVAFWCNPISGHATLYWYQQILGQGPKLLIQFQNNGVVDDSQLPKDRFSAERLKGVDSTLKIQPAKLEDSAVYLCASRGANVLTFGAGSRLTVL.

This chain links TRBV6-5 with TRBJ2-3; TRBD1 is a possible D gene (6 bases). V lost 6 bases and J lost 4, with 11 bases in between. The germline V gene encodes CDR1 MNHEY and CDR2 SVGAGI. There are 13 residues in the CDR3. The CDR3 nucleotides are TGTGCCAGCAGATCCCCAGGGGCAGATACGCAGTATTTT. Encoded protein: CASRSPGADTQYF.

Only one count was recorded for this clonotype. The genes are TRBV30 and TRBJ2-5; 11 bases map to TRBD2. V dropped 2 bases and J dropped 3; count of bases not matched to a gene: 11. The CDR3 has 17 amino acids. Per germline, CDR1 GTSNPN and CDR2 SVGIG (reference sequence). In nucleotides, the CDR3 is TGTGCCTGGAGTAGACTAGCGGGATGGGCTAAAGAAGAGACCCAGTACTTC. This translates into CAWSRLAGWAKEETQYF.

CDR3 nucleotides: TGTGCCAGCAGTTACCAATGGAGTGAGCAGTTCTTC. This translates into CASSYQWSEQFF. This chain joins TRBV6-2 or TRBV6-3 and TRBJ2-1, with D unresolved. V shed 2 bases and J shed 9 bases, with 8 bases lying between them. The CDR3 extends over 12 amino acids. Germline CDR1 MNHEY, CDR2 SVGEGT.

This clonotype has more than one count but fewer than ten. The CDR3 DNA sequence: TGCAGTGCAAGCTTACTAGCGGGAGTCCACGAGCAGTACTTC. It is translated as CSASLLAGVHEQYF. This chain joins TRBV20-1 and TRBJ2-7, with TRBD2 matching over 11 bases. V lost 6 bases and J lost 5; bases outside the gene matches: 9. The CDR3 consists of 14 residues. Per the germline V gene, CDR1 is DFQATT and CDR2 is SNEGSKA (reference sequence).

The rearrangement uses TRBV15 and TRBJ2-1; 10 nucleotides agree with TRBD2. The J segment lost 5 bases and the V segment lost 0 bases, leaving 13 bases of the junction unmatched. The V gene's germline CDR1 is LNHNV and CDR2 YYDKDF (reference sequence). CDR3 length: 19 residues. The CDR3 DNA reads TGTGCCACCAGCAGAGAGCTCGGGGCTAGCGGGGGCCTTCACAATGAGCAGTTCTTC. Amino acids: CATSRELGASGGLHNEQFF.

The V gene is TRBV20-1, the J gene TRBJ2-3; tentative D call: TRBD2 (6 bases). Germline V gene data show CDR1 as DFQATT and CDR2 as SNEGSKA (reference sequence). The CDR3 is made up of 15 amino acids. With 0 bases removed from V and 4 bases from J, the gap between germline ends came to 14 bases. For the CDR3, the DNA is TGCAGTGCTAGAGATCGGGGGTCTCGCGCAGATACGCAGTATTTT. It translates to CSARDRGSRADTQYF.

This clonotype was recorded only once. This rearrangement joins TRBV15 to TRBJ1-2; D is unclear. Germline CDR1 LNHNV, CDR2 YYDKDF (reference sequence). The CDR3 length is 15 residues. Trimming removed 0 bases at V and 7 bases at J, with 15 bases between. The CDR3 DNA follows: TGTGCCACCAGCAGAGATCTGGAACGCCCGCTTGGCTACACCTTC. This codes for CATSRDLERPLGYTF.

The chain carries TRBV10-3 and TRBJ2-3; 11 bases agree with TRBD2. The CDR3 consists of 16 residues. V lost 2 bases, J lost 7 bases, and 8 bases stayed unmatched. In germline, CDR1 is ENHRY, CDR2 SYGVKD. Here the CDR3 reads CAISEPRTSGRHTQYF. The CDR3 nucleotides are TGTGCCATCAGTGAGCCCCGTACTAGCGGGAGACATACGCAGTATTTT.

This clonotype came up many times. The chain carries TRBV29-1 and TRBJ2-1, with D tentatively TRBD1 (8 bases). This CDR3 comprises 13 residues. Per the germline V gene, CDR1 is SQVTM and CDR2 is ANQGSEA. V was cut by 7 bases and J by 7 bases, with 17 bases left in between. For the CDR3, the DNA is TGCAGCGGTGACAGGGGAGGGAGGAATGAGCAGTTCTTC. Translation: CSGDRGGRNEQFF.

This chain uses TRBV15 with TRBJ1-4; D remains ambiguous. V lost 1 base, J lost 8 bases, and 11 bases lay in between. Germline V gives CDR1 LNHNV, CDR2 YYDKDF (reference sequence). The CDR3 sequence is 14 residues long. As DNA, the CDR3 is TGTGCCACCAGCAGAGCCGGGAGTGAGGAAAAACTGTTTTTT. This translates into CATSRAGSEEKLFF.

The chain recombines TRBV2 with TRBJ2-5, with TRBD2 as a possible D gene (6 bases). CDR3 length: 12 residues. The ends were cut back, 3 bases at V and 5 bases at J, with 7 bases in the middle. Germline loops: CDR1 SNHLY, CDR2 FYNNEI. The CDR3 DNA follows: TGTGCCAGCAGTGATGGGAGGGAGACCCAGTACTTC. This encodes CASSDGRETQYF.